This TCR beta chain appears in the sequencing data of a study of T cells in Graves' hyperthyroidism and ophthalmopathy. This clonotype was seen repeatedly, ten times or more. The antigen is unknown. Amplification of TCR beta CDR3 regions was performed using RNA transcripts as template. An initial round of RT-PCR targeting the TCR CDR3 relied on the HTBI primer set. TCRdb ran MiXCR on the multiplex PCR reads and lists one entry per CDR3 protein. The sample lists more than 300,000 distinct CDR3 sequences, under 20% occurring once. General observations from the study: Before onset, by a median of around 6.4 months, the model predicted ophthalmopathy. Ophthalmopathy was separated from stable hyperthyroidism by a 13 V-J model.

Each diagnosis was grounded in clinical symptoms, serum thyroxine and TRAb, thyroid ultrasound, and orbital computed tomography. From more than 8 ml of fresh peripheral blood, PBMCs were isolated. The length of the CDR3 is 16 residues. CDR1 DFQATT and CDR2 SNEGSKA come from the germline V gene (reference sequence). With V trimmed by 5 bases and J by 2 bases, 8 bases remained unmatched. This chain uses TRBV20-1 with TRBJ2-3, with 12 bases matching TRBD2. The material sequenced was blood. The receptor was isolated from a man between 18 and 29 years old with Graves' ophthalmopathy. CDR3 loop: CSADALAGGPTDTQYF. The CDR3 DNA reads TGCAGTGCTGACGCCCTAGCGGGGGGGCCCACAGATACGCAGTATTTT.